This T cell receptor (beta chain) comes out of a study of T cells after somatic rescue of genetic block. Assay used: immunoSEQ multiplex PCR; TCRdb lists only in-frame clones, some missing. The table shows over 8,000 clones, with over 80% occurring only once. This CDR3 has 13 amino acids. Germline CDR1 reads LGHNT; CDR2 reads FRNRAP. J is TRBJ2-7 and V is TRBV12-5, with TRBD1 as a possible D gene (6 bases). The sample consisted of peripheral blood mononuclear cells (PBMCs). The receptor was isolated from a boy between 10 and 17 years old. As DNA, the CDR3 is TGTGCCACGGTCCCGGATTCAGGGGCCGAGCAGTACTTC. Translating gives CATVPDSGAEQYF. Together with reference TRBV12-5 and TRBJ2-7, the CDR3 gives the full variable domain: DARVTQTPRHKVTEMGQEVTMRCQPILGHNTVFWYRQTMMQGLELLAYFRNRAPLDDSGMPKDRFSAEMPDATLATLKIQPSEPRDSAVYFCATVPDSGAEQYFGPGTRLTVT.